These 23 T cell receptor beta chains were all obtained from the same sample, sequenced in a study of blood T cell repertoires in COVID-19. Profiling relied on immunoSEQ multiplex PCR, and the TCRdb table lists in-frame clones only, not all of them. The data contain 300,000 to 350,000 clones, approximately 90% of them singletons. Material: PBMCs or T cells enriched from blood (not recorded which). The receptors shown here come from a woman between 18 and 29 years old who had recovered from COVID-19.

The rearrangement links TRBV9 to TRBJ1-2, with a weak D call TRBD1 (6 bases). CDR1 SGDLS and CDR2 YYNGEE come from the germline V gene. There are 14 residues in the CDR3. The germline V and J ends were trimmed by 0 bases and 4 bases, with 10 bases remaining between them. In DNA form, the CDR3 reads TGTGCCAGCAGCGTAGACAGGGATGGCTATGGCTACACCTTC. Translation gives CASSVDRDGYGYTF. The whole variable domain, remainder taken from reference TRBV9 and TRBJ1-2, is DSGVTQTPKHLITATGQRVTLRCSPRSGDLSVYWYQQSLDQGLQFLIQYYNGEERAKGNILERFSAQQFPDLHSELNLSSLELGDSALYFCASSVDRDGYGYTFGSGTRLTVV.

The chain recombines TRBV29-1 with TRBJ2-5; no clear D. The CDR3 has 13 residues. V lost 3 bases and J lost 1, with 9 bases in between. The V gene's germline CDR1 is SQVTM and CDR2 ANQGSEA. CDR3 sequence (DNA): TGCAGCGTTGAGTTAACACGCCAAGAGACCCAGTACTTC. Translating gives CSVELTRQETQYF. Looking up the rest from reference TRBV29-1 and TRBJ2-5 gives the full variable domain: SAVISQKPSRDICQRGTSLTIQCQVDSQVTMMFWYRQQPGQSLTLIATANQGSEATYESGFVIDKFPISRPNLTFSTLTVSNMSPEDSSIYLCSVELTRQETQYFGPGTRLLVL.

This chain uses TRBV5-1 with TRBJ2-2, with a weak D call TRBD1 (5 bases). This CDR3 is 14 amino acids long. The V gene lost 0 bases and the J gene lost 8 bases, with 11 bases spanning the gap. Germline loops: CDR1 SGHRS, CDR2 YFSETQ. The DNA of the CDR3 is TGCGCCAGCAGCTTGGGGGGCCGTGGAGGGGAGCTGTTTTTT. This codes for CASSLGGRGGELFF.

This clone was counted a few times. V is TRBV14 and J is TRBJ2-7; 10 nucleotides agree with TRBD2. The CDR3 covers 15 residues. The trim removed 2 bases at V and 6 bases at J, leaving 7 bases unmatched. The germline V gene encodes CDR1 SGHDN and CDR2 FVKESK. CDR3 residues: CASSQSSGGWGEQYF. CDR3 DNA: TGTGCCAGCAGCCAATCTAGCGGGGGCTGGGGCGAGCAGTACTTC.

This chain links TRBV5-1 with TRBJ2-3; 13 nucleotides match TRBD2. CDR1 SGHRS and CDR2 YFSETQ come from the germline V gene. Germline trimming cut 4 bases from V and 0 bases from J; bases unmatched to any gene: 5. This CDR3 is 17 amino acids long. Here the CDR3 DNA reads TGCGCCAGCAGCCAAGGACTAGCGGGGGCTAGCACAGATACGCAGTATTTT. Translated, it gives CASSQGLAGASTDTQYF.

The rearrangement uses TRBV10-3 and TRBJ1-1, with D tentatively TRBD1 (5 bases). Trimming left V 7 bases short and J 0 bases short, with 12 bases between. Germline-derived CDR1 and CDR2 are ENHRY and SYGVKD. The CDR3 has 14 amino acids. The CDR3 DNA follows: TGTGCCATCACACCAGGGTACATGAACACTGAAGCTTTCTTT. Protein: CAITPGYMNTEAFF.

The J gene is TRBJ1-6, the V gene TRBV27; 7 bases are shared with TRBD1. The CDR3 runs to 11 residues. The ends lost 6 bases at V and 17 bases at J; junction bases unmatched: 7. Per the germline V gene, CDR1 is MNHEY and CDR2 is SMNVEV (reference sequence). The CDR3 DNA sequence: TGTGCCAGCAGCGCGGGACAGAAAGTCCACTTT. Protein product: CASSAGQKVHF.

The rearrangement uses TRBV5-1 and TRBJ1-1; TRBD1 might be the D (5 bases). V lost 1 base and J 5 bases, leaving 15 bases between the germline ends. Germline values: CDR1 SGHRS, CDR2 YFSETQ. The CDR3 extends over 15 amino acids. The CDR3 DNA is TGCGCCAGCAGCTTGTTAGGAGGGGTGTCAACTGAAGCTTTCTTT. Its protein is CASSLLGGVSTEAFF.

The CDR3, as DNA: TGTGCCAGAAGCCTTGGCATAGGATACAGGGGATTCCCCAAACAATTCTATGGCTACACCTTC. It is translated as CARSLGIGYRGFPKQFYGYTF. V is TRBV5-3 and J is TRBJ1-2, with 7 bases fitting TRBD1. TRBV5-3 is flagged as an ORF with uncertain function. CDR3 size: 21 residues. The junction had 28 bases not matched to a gene; V was cut back by 4 bases and J by 4 bases.

The chain couples TRBV19 to TRBJ1-3, with unresolved D. V lost 8 bases, J lost 0 bases, and 17 bases lay in between. CDR1 is LNHDA and CDR2 is SQIVND in the germline V gene (reference sequence). This CDR3 contains 16 residues. CDR3 coding DNA: TGTGCCAGTTCCAGGCCGTCCGGGGTCTCTGGAAACACCATATATTTT. This translates into CASSRPSGVSGNTIYF. Looking up the rest from reference TRBV19 and TRBJ1-3 gives the full variable domain: DGGITQSPKYLFRKEGQNVTLSCEQNLNHDAMYWYRQDPGQGLRLIYYSQIVNDFQKGDIAEGYSVSREKKESFPLTVTSAQKNPTAFYLCASSRPSGVSGNTIYFGEGSWLTVV.

This chain joins TRBV5-1 and TRBJ2-3; 8 bases align to TRBD2. The J segment lost 1 base and the V segment lost 0 bases, leaving 1 base of the junction unmatched. The length of the CDR3 is 15 residues. Germline V gene sequence: CDR1 SGHRS, CDR2 YFSETQ. The CDR3 loop reads CASSLDSGGTDTQYF. The CDR3 DNA sequence: TGCGCCAGCAGCTTGGATAGCGGGGGCACAGATACGCAGTATTTT.

This clone was counted a few times. The rearrangement links TRBV29-1 to TRBJ1-2; 12 positions match TRBD1. The CDR3 runs 15 residues. V lost 6 bases and J lost 8; bases outside the gene matches: 13. Germline V gene data show CDR1 as SQVTM and CDR2 as ANQGSEA. CDR3 protein: CSVPLPGQGAPGYTF. CDR3 coding DNA: TGCAGCGTGCCACTTCCGGGACAGGGGGCGCCCGGCTACACCTTC.

This chain connects TRBV5-1 to TRBJ2-5; weak D call: TRBD1 (6 bases). CDR1 SGHRS and CDR2 YFSETQ come from the germline V gene. The CDR3 totals 16 residues. Deletions cut 3 bases from V and 2 bases from J, with 17 bases between. In DNA, the CDR3 is TGCGCCAGCAGCTCAACAGGGTCGGGCGTACAAGAGACCCAGTACTTC. Protein: CASSSTGSGVQETQYF. The full variable domain, its missing parts supplied by reference TRBV5-1 and TRBJ2-5, is KAGVTQTPRYLIKTRGQQVTLSCSPISGHRSVSWYQQTPGQGLQFLFEYFSETQRNKGNFPGRFSGRQFSNSRSEMNVSTLELGDSALYLCASSSTGSGVQETQYFGPGTRLLVL.

This sequence joins TRBV27 and TRBJ1-2; the match to TRBD1 covers 7 bases. The germline CDR1 and CDR2 sequences are MNHEY and SMNVEV (reference sequence). This CDR3 comprises 15 residues. V was clipped by 5 bases and J by 3 bases; unmatched bases: 9. CDR3: CASSADRDRYYGYTF. The CDR3 DNA sequence: TGTGCCAGCAGTGCGGACCGGGACAGATACTATGGCTACACCTTC.

This chain joins TRBV30 and TRBJ1-6; the D is unclear. Germline loops: CDR1 GTSNPN, CDR2 SVGIG (reference sequence). This CDR3 has 15 residues. With 0 bases removed from V and 6 bases from J, the gap between germline ends came to 12 bases. CDR3 nucleotide sequence: TGTGCCTGGAGTGTAGAGGGCAGCAGTAATTCACCCCTCCACTTT. Residues: CAWSVEGSSNSPLHF.

CDR3 protein: CASSLQSLAYNEQFF. The CDR3 region has the DNA TGCGCCAGCAGCTTGCAGTCACTAGCTTACAATGAGCAGTTCTTC. This rearrangement joins TRBV5-1 to TRBJ2-1; D perhaps matches TRBD2 (6 bases). V was pared by 1 base and J by 4 bases, with 12 bases between. This CDR3 comprises 15 residues. Looked up from germline, CDR1 is SGHRS and CDR2 is YFSETQ. Based on the CDR3 plus reference TRBV5-1 and TRBJ2-1, the full variable domain is KAGVTQTPRYLIKTRGQQVTLSCSPISGHRSVSWYQQTPGQGLQFLFEYFSETQRNKGNFPGRFSGRQFSNSRSEMNVSTLELGDSALYLCASSLQSLAYNEQFFGPGTRLTVL.

The chain recombines TRBV2 with TRBJ1-1; D is ambiguous. Germline loops: CDR1 SNHLY, CDR2 FYNNEI. The CDR3 has 11 amino acids. Trimming shortened V by 4 bases and J by 10 bases, and 10 bases separated the two germline ends. The DNA of the CDR3 is TGTGCCAGCAGTGTACTGAGGAGAGCTTTCTTT. This sequence encodes CASSVLRRAFF.

The V gene is TRBV28, the J gene TRBJ2-2; D uncertain. V lost 2 bases, J lost 8 bases, and 9 bases lay in between. The germline V gene has CDR1 MDHEN and CDR2 SYDVKM. There are 13 residues in the CDR3. The CDR3 loop reads CASSLQSTGELFF. In nucleotides, the CDR3 is TGTGCCAGCAGTTTACAATCTACTGGGGAGCTGTTTTTT. Together with reference TRBV28 and TRBJ2-2, the CDR3 gives the full variable domain: DVKVTQSSRYLVKRTGEKVFLECVQDMDHENMFWYRQDPGLGLRLIYFSYDVKMKEKGDIPEGYSVSREKKERFSLILESASTNQTSMYLCASSLQSTGELFFGEGSRLTVL.

This chain uses TRBV6-4 with TRBJ1-1; 8 bases map to TRBD1. The CDR3 runs 14 residues. V dropped 4 bases and J dropped 1; count of bases not matched to a gene: 2. Germline CDR1 MRHNA, CDR2 SNTAGT. CDR3 sequence: CASSGGTGNTEAFF. CDR3 DNA sequence: TGTGCCAGCAGTGGAGGGACAGGGAACACTGAAGCTTTCTTT.

This clone was observed once. V usage is TRBV18 and J usage is TRBJ1-2, with 11 bases fitting TRBD1. Unmatched junction bases numbered 1, after V lost 1 base and J lost 3 bases. The CDR3 has 15 amino acids. Per germline, CDR1 KGHSH and CDR2 LQKENI. The DNA of the CDR3 is TGTGCCAGCTCACCACTGGGACAGGGGGACTATGGCTACACCTTC. This codes for CASSPLGQGDYGYTF.

This clone has more than one count but fewer than ten. The V gene is TRBV3-1 (or the pseudogene TRBV3-2), the J gene TRBJ2-2; TRBD1 is a possible D gene (5 bases). The CDR3 covers 17 residues. V lost 2 bases and J lost 2, with 15 bases in between. Looked up from germline, CDR1 is LGHDT and CDR2 is YNNKEL (reference sequence). In DNA, the CDR3 is TGTGCCAGCAGCCAACTTCTTTGGACACCCAACACCGGGGAGCTGTTTTTT. Protein product: CASSQLLWTPNTGELFF.

This sequence joins TRBV5-1 and TRBJ2-1; 9 nucleotides agree with TRBD1. This CDR3 contains 15 residues. The germline CDR1 and CDR2 sequences are SGHRS and YFSETQ. Trimming at V came to 4 bases and at J to 5 bases, leaving 7 bases not matched to a gene. The CDR3 loop reads CASSLGQGSNNEQFF. CDR3 DNA sequence: TGCGCCAGCAGCCTAGGACAGGGGTCTAACAATGAGCAGTTCTTC.

This chain links TRBV3-1 (or the pseudogene TRBV3-2) with TRBJ2-1, with no clear D. The germline V gene encodes CDR1 LGHDT and CDR2 YNNKEL (reference sequence). CDR3 length: 15 amino acids. V lost 2 bases and J lost 0, with 8 bases in between. The CDR3 DNA reads TGTGCCAGCAGCCAAACAGTTTCCTCCTACAATGAGCAGTTCTTC. Its translation: CASSQTVSSYNEQFF.